What follows is one T cell receptor beta chain and its context. These data are taken from a study of blood T cell repertoires in COVID-19. The CDR3 contains 14 residues. Germline V gene sequence: CDR1 SGHTA, CDR2 FQGNSA. Trimming removed 5 bases from V and 7 bases from J; junction bases left unmatched: 9. Profiling relied on immunoSEQ multiplex PCR, and the TCRdb table lists in-frame clones only, not all of them. The sample shows more than 100,000 clones, around 89% of them seen only once. Sequenced: peripheral blood. The chain couples TRBV7-2 to TRBJ2-7; 9 nucleotides align to TRBD1. The clonotype comes from a man in his 70s with active COVID-19. CDR3 DNA sequence: TGTGCCAGCAGCCGGGACAGGGCATGGGGGGAGCAGTACTTC. Encoded protein: CASSRDRAWGEQYF.